The 6 T cell receptor beta chains reported below all come from one sample, sequenced in a study of T cell changes during pregnancy in multiple sclerosis. Some clones are missing from TCRdb's copy, which holds only in-frame ones; the method was immunoSEQ multiplex PCR. The table records around 70,000 clones, around 94% of them present only once. The sample here was peripheral blood, taken in the third trimester of pregnancy. The receptors were sampled from a female donor with multiple sclerosis, enrolled in a pregnancy study.

Remarks on this clone: A junction end diverges from the germline sequence, so it may reflect a read error. This chain uses TRBV20-1 with TRBJ2-4, with D perhaps matching TRBD2 (5 bases). Germline values: CDR1 DFQATT, CDR2 SNEGSKA (reference sequence). This CDR3 is 11 amino acids long. In DNA, the CDR3 is TGCAGTGCTAGAAAAGCGGCGGAATTGAACTTC. Translation gives CSARKAAELNF.

The chain carries TRBV29-1 and TRBJ2-1, with TRBD2 matching 14 bases. CDR3 length: 15 residues. V was pared by 4 bases and J by 4 bases, with 3 bases of the junction left unmatched. Germline V gene lookup returns CDR1 SQVTM and CDR2 ANQGSEA. The CDR3 protein is CSVAGLAGDYNEQFF. The CDR3 DNA is TGCAGCGTTGCGGGACTAGCGGGGGATTACAATGAGCAGTTCTTC.

The CDR3 coding sequence is TGTGCCAGCAGCGTAGATCTTGGCCGCTCTAGGCAACGCACAGATACGCAGTATTTT. Amino acid sequence: CASSVDLGRSRQRTDTQYF. The gene calls are TRBV9 and TRBJ2-3; D is ambiguous. Trimming shortened V by 0 bases and J by 1 base, and 21 bases separated the two germline ends. In germline, CDR1 is SGDLS, CDR2 YYNGEE. CDR3 length: 19 residues.

By share, this clone ranks as medium-sized (0.01 to 0.1%). The chain couples TRBV6-4 to TRBJ2-2; 8 bases line up with TRBD1. The CDR3 totals 15 residues. After removal of 0 bases from V and 7 bases from J, the junction contained 4 bases not matched to a gene. Per the germline V gene, CDR1 is MRHNA and CDR2 is SNTAGT. DNA for the CDR3: TGTGCCAGCAGTGACTCCGCAGGGGGCCACGGGGAGCTGTTTTTT. It yields the protein CASSDSAGGHGELFF.

V is TRBV7-3 and J is TRBJ2-2; 9 bases match TRBD2. CDR1 and CDR2 from the germline V gene are SGHTA and FQGTGA. Germline trimming cut 8 bases from V and 5 bases from J; bases unmatched to any gene: 3. The length of the CDR3 is 13 residues. This CDR3 reads CASGGGATGELFF. CDR3 DNA: TGTGCCAGCGGCGGGGGGGCTACCGGGGAGCTGTTTTTT.

The chain couples TRBV11-2 to TRBJ2-3, with TRBD2 matching over 9 bases. Germline CDR1 SGHAT, CDR2 FQNNGV. The CDR3 runs to 16 residues. V shed 4 bases, J shed 6 bases, and the junction held 11 bases outside the gene matches. The DNA of the CDR3 is TGTGCCAGCAGCTCCCGTTTGGGACTAGCATCCGATACGCAGTATTTT. Amino acid sequence: CASSSRLGLASDTQYF.